These T cell receptor beta chains were read from a single sample in a study of memory CD4+ T cells and cytomegalovirus serostatus. Data came from immunoSEQ multiplex PCR; TCRdb stores just in-frame clones and leaves some out. The repertoire holds over 25,000 clones, with 75% to 80% as singletons. Specimen: memory CD4+ T cells from blood. The receptors were gathered from an adult in good health and CMV-seronegative. CDR3s leave out the opening cysteine and the closing phenylalanine or tryptophan. Fields, in order: CDR3 protein, V gene, J gene.

CDR3 protein: ASSLVQGLGQPQH
V gene: TRBV7-2
J gene: TRBJ1-5

CDR3 protein: ASIVDVGRSNYGYT
V gene: TRBV5-6
J gene: TRBJ1-2

CDR3 protein: SVAANTEAF
V gene: TRBV29-1
J gene: TRBJ1-1

CDR3 protein: ASSSPGQGFSGYT
V gene: TRBV6-1
J gene: TRBJ1-2

CDR3 protein: ASSPTGTGFYEQY
V gene: TRBV7-2
J gene: TRBJ2-7

CDR3 protein: ASISQPNTEAF
V gene: TRBV19
J gene: TRBJ1-1

CDR3 protein: AWGQGAGETQY
V gene: TRBV30
J gene: TRBJ2-5

CDR3 protein: ASSIGTGPYEQY
V gene: TRBV19
J gene: TRBJ2-7

CDR3 protein: ASTPVMNSNQPQH
V gene: TRBV6-6
J gene: TRBJ1-5

CDR3 protein: ASSFAASYEQY
V gene: TRBV7-2
J gene: TRBJ2-7

CDR3 protein: ASSFSGIATGRVGYT
V gene: TRBV5-1
J gene: TRBJ1-2

CDR3 protein: ASSSNRASSVADTQY
V gene: TRBV11-2
J gene: TRBJ2-3

CDR3 protein: ASSRAGVYEQY
V gene: TRBV27
J gene: TRBJ2-7

CDR3 protein: ASGPRGEKLF
V gene: TRBV28
J gene: TRBJ1-4

CDR3 protein: ASSDRARTYEQY
V gene: TRBV2
J gene: TRBJ2-7

CDR3 protein: ASSTTRGQGNYEQF
V gene: TRBV19
J gene: TRBJ2-1

CDR3 protein: ASSLLEGHDYGYT
V gene: TRBV18
J gene: TRBJ1-2

CDR3 protein: ATQDVAYEQY
V gene: TRBV28
J gene: TRBJ2-7

CDR3 protein: ASSLARTERNTEAF
V gene: TRBV7-8
J gene: TRBJ1-1

CDR3 protein: ASRPGTSGTDTQY
V gene: TRBV19
J gene: TRBJ2-3

CDR3 protein: ASSTQPGQGDGYT
V gene: TRBV5-1
J gene: TRBJ1-2

CDR3 protein: ASSYGGNQPQH
V gene: TRBV6-6
J gene: TRBJ1-5

CDR3 protein: ASSPVAGGKKTEAF
V gene: TRBV18
J gene: TRBJ1-1

CDR3 protein: ASSGGGSPGELF
V gene: TRBV7-2
J gene: TRBJ2-2

CDR3 protein: ASSFGDYEQY
V gene: TRBV5-6
J gene: TRBJ2-7

CDR3 protein: ASSQGPTGYEQY
V gene: TRBV5-5
J gene: TRBJ2-7

CDR3 protein: ASSVEGSGEQY
V gene: TRBV9
J gene: TRBJ2-7

CDR3 protein: ASRNSGRAVTDTQY
V gene: TRBV28
J gene: TRBJ2-3

CDR3 protein: ASSPGLIQETQY
V gene: TRBV7-2
J gene: TRBJ2-5

CDR3 protein: ASSFGLAGANEQF
V gene: TRBV9
J gene: TRBJ2-1

CDR3 protein: ASSQSGRIQDTQY
V gene: TRBV18
J gene: TRBJ2-3

CDR3 protein: ASSSVVGYNEQF
V gene: TRBV7-6
J gene: TRBJ2-1

CDR3 protein: ASTSGGGDTQY
V gene: TRBV10-1
J gene: TRBJ2-3

CDR3 protein: ASSASGGNSPLH
V gene: TRBV6-1
J gene: TRBJ1-6

CDR3 protein: SADRGSTDTQY
V gene: TRBV29-1
J gene: TRBJ2-3

CDR3 protein: ASSPSAARLTEAF
V gene: TRBV7-8
J gene: TRBJ1-1

CDR3 protein: ASSFRGGDTQY
V gene: TRBV7-7
J gene: TRBJ2-3

CDR3 protein: AWRVGNTIY
V gene: TRBV30
J gene: TRBJ1-3